The 7 T cell receptor beta chains below all came from one sample that was sequenced in a study of blood T cell repertoires in COVID-19. Only in-frame clones appear in the TCRdb table, and some are missing; sequencing was by immunoSEQ multiplex PCR. This table has roughly 200,000 clones, 70% to 90% appearing once. Input material: peripheral blood. The source of these receptors is a human donor with active or convalescent COVID-19. The donor label of this sample is uncertain.

This chain uses TRBV19 with TRBJ2-7; 7 bases are a match to TRBD2. Germline assignment: CDR1 LNHDA and CDR2 SQIVND (reference sequence). The length of the CDR3 is 15 residues. V dropped 0 bases and J dropped 4; count of bases not matched to a gene: 6. CDR3 residues: CASSIDSGWGYEQYF. CDR3 DNA sequence: TGTGCCAGTAGTATAGATAGCGGGTGGGGGTACGAGCAGTACTTC.

CDR3 loop: CASSLAQNSPLHF. CDR3 coding DNA: TGTGCCAGCAGCTTAGCCCAAAATTCACCCCTCCACTTT. The rearrangement joins TRBV7-2 to TRBJ1-6; no definite D call. Germline V gives CDR1 SGHTA, CDR2 FQGNSA. V was shortened by 0 bases and J by 7 bases, with 4 bases between the two germline ends. The CDR3 contains 13 residues.

The rearrangement uses TRBV15 and TRBJ1-2; no clear D. CDR1 is LNHNV and CDR2 is YYDKDF in the germline V gene (reference sequence). Trimming removed 1 base at V and 3 bases at J, with 15 bases between. The CDR3 totals 16 residues. Here the CDR3 reads CATSRGGGVLDYGYTF. The DNA for the CDR3 is TGTGCCACCAGCAGAGGAGGCGGGGTACTAGACTATGGCTACACCTTC. The full variable domain, completed using reference TRBV15 and TRBJ1-2, is DAMVIQNPRYQVTQFGKPVTLSCSQTLNHNVMYWYQQKSSQAPKLLFHYYDKDFNNEADTPDNFQSRRPNTSFCFLDIRSPGLGDTAMYLCATSRGGGVLDYGYTFGSGTRLTVV.

This clone was counted once. The chain carries TRBV2 and TRBJ2-3; 9 nucleotides line up with TRBD2. J lost 2 bases, V lost 1 base, and 7 bases had no gene match. This CDR3 contains 17 residues. From germline, CDR1 is SNHLY and CDR2 FYNNEI. The CDR3 DNA reads as TGTGCCAGCAGTGAAGGGGGCGGGAGGGAAGTCACAGATACGCAGTATTTT. Residues: CASSEGGGREVTDTQYF.

The chain recombines TRBV10-1 with TRBJ1-2, with D uncertain. The V gene lost 3 bases and the J gene lost 3 bases, with 11 bases spanning the gap. The CDR3 is made up of 14 amino acids. Germline V gene lookup returns CDR1 WNHNN and CDR2 SYGVQD (reference sequence). CDR3 protein: CASSDHTPYYGYTF. The CDR3 DNA sequence: TGCGCCAGCAGTGATCACACCCCATACTATGGCTACACCTTC.

This chain links TRBV6-6 with TRBJ1-5; D gene unclear. This CDR3 has 19 amino acids. V lost 5 bases to trimming and J lost 2 bases, with 25 bases between them. Germline V lookup: CDR1 MNHNY, CDR2 SVGAGI (reference sequence). The CDR3 nucleotides are TGTGCCAGCAGTGGATCGACCCAGTACTCGAGAGAGGGCAATCAGCCCCAGCATTTT. It specifies CASSGSTQYSREGNQPQHF.

This chain connects TRBV18 to TRBJ2-3; 7 nucleotides match TRBD2. V trimming: 6 bases; J trimming: 4 bases; junction bases outside the gene matches: 7. This CDR3 contains 14 residues. Germline V lookup: CDR1 KGHSH, CDR2 LQKENI. CDR3 in amino acids: CASSPGLGADTQYF. DNA of the CDR3: TGTGCCAGCTCCCCCGGACTAGGTGCAGATACGCAGTATTTT.